This T cell receptor beta chain was retrieved from a study of cytomegalovirus exposure and HLA in healthy donors. Study conclusions and caveats: Common viral pathogens seemed to be connected with several of the most significant clusters, according to a later analysis. When a later analysis compared HLA-associated TCR beta chains with equally common others, the HLA-associated chains turned out to be more clonally expanded and to have lower generation probabilities. Sequencing probably produced one cluster of sequence variants that were highly shared. Some TCR beta chains (about 170 of them) were listed as cytomegalovirus-associated.

The CDR3 consists of 14 residues. Germline V gives CDR1 MNHEY, CDR2 SMNVEV (reference sequence). The PCR was carried out with 60 Vbeta primers and 13 Jbeta primers. Measured with immunoSEQ multiplex PCR; TCRdb has only the in-frame clones, and not every one. The repertoire holds 150,000 to 200,000 clones, approximately 81% seen once, with about 2% in the top ten. Comments on this clone: Its target is unknown. A junction end diverges from the germline sequence, so it may reflect a read error.

The sample taken for sequencing was PBMCs. This TCR was sampled from a woman between 45 and 60 years old in good health and CMV-seronegative. The chain combines TRBV27 with TRBJ1-5; D unresolved. CDR3 bases: TGTGCCGGCAGTTCCAGTCAAGGAGGGCAGCCCCAGCATTTT. Its translation: CAGSSSQGGQPQHF.